Below, one T cell receptor beta chain is given with its context. Its cognate antigen is unknown. The sample is drawn from a study of cytomegalovirus exposure and HLA in healthy donors. Overall study: A later analysis reported the same platform for the 120 or so validation repertoires and the 666 first-cohort repertoires.

Per the germline V gene, CDR1 is MNHEY and CDR2 is SVGAGI. V lost 2 bases to trimming and J lost 6 bases, with 14 bases between them. The CDR3 has 15 residues. Produced via immunoSEQ multiplex PCR; TCRdb's table is partial and in-frame only. The repertoire holds hundreds of thousands of clones, with 86% as singletons. The donors formed part of the roughly 110-subject validation cohort, distinct from the 666-subject first cohort. Whole-study findings and limits: There were fewer than 200 TCR beta chains listed as cytomegalovirus-associated.

This receptor was obtained from a woman aged 18-35 years in good health and CMV-seronegative. V usage is TRBV6-5 and J usage is TRBJ2-1; D is perhaps TRBD2 (6 bases). Sequencing was performed on PBMCs. In nucleotides, the CDR3 is TGTGCCAGCAGTTACGGACCCCTAGCGAGCAATGAGCAGTTCTTC. Protein product: CASSYGPLASNEQFF.